The rows below give T cell receptor beta chains drawn from one sample of a study of T cell changes during pregnancy in multiple sclerosis. The repertoire was sequenced with immunoSEQ multiplex PCR; TCRdb's copy has only in-frame clones and lacks some. This table has tens of thousands of clones, approximately 91% appearing once. The sequenced sample was peripheral blood, obtained in the second trimester of pregnancy. Receptor source: a female donor with multiple sclerosis, enrolled in a pregnancy study. CDR3s include the opening cysteine and the closing phenylalanine or tryptophan. A D gene is named only where the DNA matches it firmly. For some rows the clone size is stated as once, few or many, or as a class when expanded; others skip it.

>17|TRBV5-5|.|TRBJ2-5|TRBD2
TGTGCCAGCAGCTCGGGACTAGCGGGGGGCCTTCAAGAGACCCAGTACTTC
CASSSGLAGGLQETQYF
>15|TRBV4-3|.|TRBJ1-1|.
TGCGCCAGCAGCCTACGCACTAAGGGAGACACTGAAGCTTTCTTT
CASSLRTKGDTEAFF
>13|TRBV29-1|.|TRBJ1-2|.
TGCAGCGCAATGACGGGGTTCGACTATGGCTACACCTTC
CSAMTGFDYGYTF
>14|TRBV9|.|TRBJ1-2|TRBD1
TGTGCCAGCAGCGTAGACTACAGGGGACGGGGCTACACCTTC
CASSVDYRGRGYTF
>12|TRBV6-5|.|TRBJ2-7|TRBD2
TGTGCCAGCAGGCAACGGACTAGGGAGCAGTACTTC
CASRQRTREQYF
>16|TRBV9|.|TRBJ2-5|TRBD2
TGTGCCAGCAGCGTAGTAGGGGCGGGGGGGTCGGAGACCCAGTACTTC
CASSVVGAGGSETQYF
>15|TRBV15|.|TRBJ1-4|TRBD1
TGTGCCACCAGCAATGGACAGGGAGCCTCTGAAAAACTGTTTTTT
CATSNGQGASEKLFF
>15|TRBV9|.|TRBJ2-1|TRBD1
TGTGCCAGCAGCCCCGGAGAGGACAGGGTAAATGAGCAGTTCTTC
CASSPGEDRVNEQFF
>11|TRBV5-1|.|TRBJ2-5|.
TGCGCCAGCAGCTACAGGGAGACCCAGTACTTC
CASSYRETQYF
>13|TRBV27|few|TRBJ1-2|TRBD1
TGTGCCAGCAGGTTGACAGGGAGCTATGGCTACACCTTC
CASRLTGSYGYTF
>15|TRBV16|few|TRBJ1-2|TRBD1
TGTGCCAGCAGCCAAATAGGGACAGGGGGAAGCGGCTACACCTTC
CASSQIGTGGSGYTF
>13|TRBV19|.|TRBJ1-2|.
TGTGCCAGCCAGGTATCTAATAACTATGGCTACACCTTC
CASQVSNNYGYTF
>13|TRBV10-3|.|TRBJ1-2|.
TGTGCCATCAGGCAGGGCGTCACAGTCGGCTACACCTTC
CAIRQGVTVGYTF
>15|TRBV11-2|.|TRBJ2-7|TRBD1
TGTGCCAGCAGCCCAGCCCCGACAGGGGCCTACGAGCAGTACTTC
CASSPAPTGAYEQYF
>16|TRBV9|.|TRBJ2-2|.
TGTGCCAGCAGCGATTCGGGATTCATTGGGTCCGGGGAGCTGTTTTTT
CASSDSGFIGSGELFF
>15|TRBV2|once|TRBJ2-3|TRBD2
TGTGCCAGCAAAGTGCGGACTAGCGGGGGGGATACGCAGTATTTT
CASKVRTSGGDTQYF
>15|TRBV30|.|TRBJ2-5|.
TGTGCCTGGGGGGCGGGCGGGGCTCGAGGGGAGACCCAGTACTTC
CAWGAGGARGETQYF
>14|TRBV5-4|.|TRBJ2-4|.
TGTGCCACCGGGGAGGGACATACAAAAAACATTCAGTACTTC
CATGEGHTKNIQYF
>17|TRBV9|.|TRBJ2-7|TRBD1
TGTGCCAGCAGCCCCTTTAGTGGGGGGACAGGGGGTAAGGGTCTGGACTTC
CASSPFSGGTGGKGLDF
>15|TRBV14|.|TRBJ2-3|TRBD1
TGTGCCAGCAGCCAGGACAGGGGAGAAGCAGATACGCAGTATTTT
CASSQDRGEADTQYF
>16|TRBV21-1|.|TRBJ1-2|.
TGTGCCAGCAGCAAAGGAGGGGGGGGAGGGGACTATGGCTACACCTTC
CASSKGGGGGDYGYTF
>14|TRBV11-2|once|TRBJ1-3|TRBD1
TGTGCCAGCAGACAGGGGAGCTCTGGAAACACCATATATTTT
CASRQGSSGNTIYF
>12|TRBV29-1|.|TRBJ2-3|TRBD1
TGCTTTCCGGGACAGGGTTCAGATACGCAGTATTTT
CFPGQGSDTQYF
>14|TRBV7-8|few|TRBJ2-2|.
TGTGCCAGCAGCTTCCGGGAGACCACCGGGGAGCTGTTTTTT
CASSFRETTGELFF
>16|TRBV5-1|few|TRBJ1-3|TRBD1
TGCGCCAGCAGCGACGCTAGACAGGGACCTGGAAACACCATATATTTT
CASSDARQGPGNTIYF
>14|TRBV29-1|.|TRBJ2-1|TRBD2
TGCAGCGTTGTGACTAGCGGGGGGTACAATGAGCAGTTCTTC
CSVVTSGGYNEQFF
>13|TRBV19|.|TRBJ1-6|.
TGTGCCAGTAGTAGGCGGAGACGGGAGCCCCTCCACTTT
CASSRRRREPLHF
>17|TRBV5-5|.|TRBJ2-6|.
TGTGCCAGCAGCTTACAGGTTTATAGCTCTGGGGCCAACGTCCTGACTTTC
CASSLQVYSSGANVLTF
>15|TRBV9|.|TRBJ2-7|TRBD2
TGTGCCAGCAGCGCCGGGACTAGCGAGGTTTTAGGGCAGTACTTC
CASSAGTSEVLGQYF
>14|TRBV5-6|.|TRBJ2-3|.
TGTGCCAGCAGCCAAGCTGTTTCCACAGATACGCAGTATTTT
CASSQAVSTDTQYF
>14|TRBV7-2|.|TRBJ2-7|TRBD2
TGTGCCAGCAGCTTGCCCCAGCGGGGGGCGTGGCAGTACTTC
CASSLPQRGAWQYF
>17|TRBV5-1|.|TRBJ1-6|TRBD1
TGCGCCAGCAGCTTGGAGGGGGCCCGACCTTATAATTCACCCCTCCACTTT
CASSLEGARPYNSPLHF
>14|TRBV6-1|few|TRBJ1-3|.
TGTGCCAGCACCCACGCGGGGTTAGGAAACACCATATATTTT
CASTHAGLGNTIYF
>13|TRBV6-5|.|TRBJ1-1|.
TGTGCCAGCAGTTATTCAGGGTCCACTGAAGCTTTCTTT
CASSYSGSTEAFF
>15|TRBV30|.|TRBJ2-2|.
TGTGCCTGTCCCACGAACAGGGCGGCTACCGGGGAGCTGTTTTTT
CACPTNRAATGELFF
>13|TRBV5-1|.|TRBJ2-1|.
TGCGCCAGCAGCTTTGGGGCTAGCGCAGGGCAGTTCTTC
CASSFGASAGQFF
>14|TRBV5-4|.|TRBJ2-3|.
TGTGCCAGCAGCTCTACAGGGAGTACAGATACGCAGTATTTT
CASSSTGSTDTQYF
>16|TRBV7-8|.|TRBJ1-3|.
TGTGCCAGCAGCTTAGTTGGAGGAAACTCTGGAAACACCATATATTTT
CASSLVGGNSGNTIYF
>13|TRBV30|.|TRBJ1-5|.
TGTGCCTGGAGTGTGTCGGGGAATCAGCCCCAGCATTTT
CAWSVSGNQPQHF
>14|TRBV7-9|.|TRBJ1-2|.
TGTGCCAGCACCGGGGGAGGAATTTATTATGGCTACACCTTC
CASTGGGIYYGYTF
>15|TRBV6-6|.|TRBJ1-1|.
TGTGCCAGCAGTTACTCGGCGGGGCAGAACACTGAAGCTTTCTTT
CASSYSAGQNTEAFF
>15|TRBV11-2|.|TRBJ1-2|.
TGTGCCAGCAGCCTGACAGTTCAAGCTAACTATGGCTACACCTTC
CASSLTVQANYGYTF
>13|TRBV2|.|TRBJ2-7|TRBD1
TGTGCCAGCGGCAGGGGGCTCGACTACGAGCAGTACTTC
CASGRGLDYEQYF
>14|TRBV5-1|.|TRBJ1-1|.
TGCGCCAGCAGCCCTTCGGGGGTAGGAACTGAAGCTTTCTTT
CASSPSGVGTEAFF
>16|TRBV5-1|once|TRBJ2-7|TRBD1
TGCGCCAGCAGCTTGGCCTCCGGGACAGATTCCTACGAGCAGTACTTC
CASSLASGTDSYEQYF
>19|TRBV7-6|.|TRBJ2-1|.
TGTGCCAGCAGCTTAGTCCTACCGGGGGGCTTCAGCTCCTACAATGAGCAGTTCTTC
CASSLVLPGGFSSYNEQFF
>14|TRBV7-3|.|TRBJ2-7|TRBD1
TGTGCCAGCAGCTTGACAGGGCAGATCCCCGAGCAGTACTTC
CASSLTGQIPEQYF
>15|TRBV5-1|.|TRBJ2-7|TRBD2
TGCGCCAGCAGCGCGGGGGGAGGGCTCACCTACGAGCAGTACTTC
CASSAGGGLTYEQYF
>16|TRBV5-1|.|TRBJ2-3|TRBD2
TGCGCCAGCAGCTTTCTAGCGGGGGGCCCCGCAGATACGCAGTATTTT
CASSFLAGGPADTQYF
>14|TRBV4-2|.|TRBJ1-2|.
TGTGCCAGCAGCCCCCAGGGGCTAGGCTATGGCTACACCTTC
CASSPQGLGYGYTF
>14|TRBV15|.|TRBJ1-5|.
TGTGCCACCAGCAGAGGATGGGGCAAGCAGCCCCAGCATTTT
CATSRGWGKQPQHF
>15|TRBV19|.|TRBJ1-6|TRBD1
TGTGCCAGTGGTCCAGGGGGATCCTATAATTCACCCCTCCACTTT
CASGPGGSYNSPLHF
>19|TRBV11-2|.|TRBJ1-1|TRBD1
TGTGCCAGCAGCCCCTGGAGGGGGCCAGGGGACAAAATGAACACTGAAGCTTTCTTT
CASSPWRGPGDKMNTEAFF
>15|TRBV6-5|.|TRBJ1-1|.
TGTGCCAGCAGCCTACAGTTCGAGGGAGACACTGAAGCTTTCTTT
CASSLQFEGDTEAFF
>13|TRBV10-2|once|TRBJ2-7|.
TGCGCCAGCAGCTTGGCGAGGGCGCGGGAGCAGTACTTC
CASSLARAREQYF
>13|TRBV7-3|.|TRBJ1-2|.
TGTGCCAGCAGCCCCACAGGGAACTATGGCTACACCTTC
CASSPTGNYGYTF
>14|TRBV2|.|TRBJ2-3|.
TGTGCCACCACCGAGCGGGTTATCACAGATACGCAGTATTTT
CATTERVITDTQYF
>14|TRBV2|.|TRBJ2-3|.
TGTGCCAGCAGACCCCAGCGGCGCACAGATACGCAGTATTTT
CASRPQRRTDTQYF
>13|TRBV5-1|.|TRBJ2-5|TRBD1
TGCGCCAGCAGCGGGACAGCCCAAGAGACCCAGTACTTC
CASSGTAQETQYF
>16|TRBV7-2|.|TRBJ2-1|.
TGTGCCAGCAGCGATATAAGAGTCAAGATGTACAATGAGCAGTTCTTC
CASSDIRVKMYNEQFF